Listed below are T cell receptor beta chains from one sample, sequenced in a study of blood T cell repertoires in COVID-19. Clones were read by immunoSEQ multiplex PCR, and TCRdb kept only the in-frame ones, dropping some. The sample includes 150,000 to 200,000 clones, around 85% of them seen just once. Sequencing was carried out using peripheral blood. All receptors derive from a man in his fifties who had recovered from COVID-19. Both conserved end residues are part of each CDR3. The order of the fields is clone size, CDR3 length, V gene, J gene, CDR3 protein. Rows give clone size only sometimes, using once, few, many, or a class for an expanded clone.

clone size: NA; CDR3 length: 15; V gene: TRBV7-3; J gene: TRBJ2-1; CDR3 protein: CASSFGQSSYNEQFF
clone size: NA; CDR3 length: 14; V gene: TRBV19; J gene: TRBJ2-7; CDR3 protein: CASSIRGGPYEQYF
clone size: NA; CDR3 length: 13; V gene: TRBV12-5; J gene: TRBJ1-1; CDR3 protein: CASGFSGDTEAFF
clone size: NA; CDR3 length: 14; V gene: TRBV6-5; J gene: TRBJ1-5; CDR3 protein: CASSRRQGYQPQHF
clone size: NA; CDR3 length: 18; V gene: TRBV5-1; J gene: TRBJ2-2; CDR3 protein: CASSLLGGLAANTGELFF
clone size: NA; CDR3 length: 13; V gene: TRBV29-1; J gene: TRBJ1-2; CDR3 protein: CSAGTGGPLGYTF
clone size: once; CDR3 length: 15; V gene: TRBV9; J gene: TRBJ2-2; CDR3 protein: CASSVGEHRGGELFF
clone size: NA; CDR3 length: 18; V gene: TRBV5-4; J gene: TRBJ2-2; CDR3 protein: CASSSPGTSGGGTGELFF
clone size: few; CDR3 length: 17; V gene: TRBV6-1; J gene: TRBJ1-6; CDR3 protein: CASSEDRKQGYNSPLHF
clone size: NA; CDR3 length: 18; V gene: TRBV6-2/TRBV6-3; J gene: TRBJ2-3; CDR3 protein: CASSYSRTASGRSDTQYF
clone size: NA; CDR3 length: 15; V gene: TRBV19; J gene: TRBJ1-5; CDR3 protein: CASSTQGDHNQPQHF
clone size: NA; CDR3 length: 14; V gene: TRBV30; J gene: TRBJ1-4; CDR3 protein: CAWSAGTTNEKLFF
clone size: NA; CDR3 length: 15; V gene: TRBV28; J gene: TRBJ2-3; CDR3 protein: CASSSPGLVPHTQYF
clone size: once; CDR3 length: 15; V gene: TRBV11-3; J gene: TRBJ2-3; CDR3 protein: CASSLGTSGTDTQYF
clone size: NA; CDR3 length: 17; V gene: TRBV18; J gene: TRBJ1-2; CDR3 protein: CASSLEGGAGVNYGYTF
clone size: NA; CDR3 length: 14; V gene: TRBV28; J gene: TRBJ1-2; CDR3 protein: CASSPSPQGNGYTF
clone size: few; CDR3 length: 16; V gene: TRBV10-1; J gene: TRBJ2-3; CDR3 protein: CASRGGREMGTDTQYF
clone size: once; CDR3 length: 16; V gene: TRBV23-1; J gene: TRBJ2-3; CDR3 protein: CASSHGTSDSTDTQYF
clone size: many; CDR3 length: 14; V gene: TRBV11-2; J gene: TRBJ2-7; CDR3 protein: CASRPEREWGEQYF
clone size: NA; CDR3 length: 16; V gene: TRBV3-1/TRBV3-2; J gene: TRBJ2-2; CDR3 protein: CASSQGLGGNTGELFF
clone size: once; CDR3 length: 15; V gene: TRBV3-1/TRBV3-2; J gene: TRBJ2-1; CDR3 protein: CASSQASGTYNEQFF
clone size: once; CDR3 length: 17; V gene: TRBV11-2; J gene: TRBJ2-3; CDR3 protein: CASSLGHSGRGTDTQYF
clone size: NA; CDR3 length: 17; V gene: TRBV27; J gene: TRBJ1-2; CDR3 protein: CASSSPGTGIPFSGYTF
clone size: NA; CDR3 length: 14; V gene: TRBV27; J gene: TRBJ2-2; CDR3 protein: CASSGSGVFGELFF
clone size: NA; CDR3 length: 15; V gene: TRBV6-5; J gene: TRBJ2-5; CDR3 protein: CASRMTSGPEETQYF
clone size: NA; CDR3 length: 13; V gene: TRBV6-5; J gene: TRBJ2-1; CDR3 protein: CASRDRGNNEQFF